This passage covers 14 T cell receptor beta chains from one sample sequenced in a study of blood T cell repertoires in COVID-19. Clones were sequenced by immunoSEQ multiplex PCR, and TCRdb holds only the in-frame ones, with some missing. This table holds around 130,000 clones, 84% found once. The sample consisted of PBMCs or T cells enriched from blood (not recorded which). The source is a woman in her 30s who had recovered from COVID-19.

The V gene is TRBV28, the J gene TRBJ2-1; 10 positions agree with TRBD2. V lost 6 bases and J lost 4; bases outside the gene matches: 18. This CDR3 has 19 amino acids. Per the germline V gene, CDR1 is MDHEN and CDR2 is SYDVKM. In DNA form, the CDR3 reads TGTGCCAGCAGCCCTCTCTCTCTAGCGGGAGTGCCGCTTTACAATGAGCAGTTCTTC. Residues: CASSPLSLAGVPLYNEQFF.

This clone occurred many times. The chain recombines TRBV6-2 or TRBV6-3 with TRBJ2-7; D is perhaps TRBD1 (6 bases). The CDR3 is made up of 15 amino acids. V was trimmed by 5 bases and J by 2 bases, leaving 16 bases between them. Germline CDR1 and CDR2: MNHEY and SVGEGT. CDR3 in amino acids: CASSRTGTPAYEQYF. CDR3 sequence (DNA): TGTGCCAGCAGTAGAACCGGGACACCAGCCTACGAGCAGTACTTC.

J is TRBJ2-2 and V is TRBV5-1; TRBD1 matches at 10 bases. CDR1 is SGHRS, CDR2 YFSETQ, per germline. The length of the CDR3 is 14 residues. The J segment lost 4 bases and the V segment lost 3 bases, leaving 0 bases of the junction unmatched. The CDR3 region has the DNA TGCGCCAGCAGCTGGACAGGGGGCACCGGGGAGCTGTTTTTT. This gives the protein CASSWTGGTGELFF.

The table lists this clone with a count of one. This rearrangement joins TRBV30 to TRBJ1-5; D is unclear. Trimming shortened V by 2 bases and J by 2 bases, and 10 bases separated the two germline ends. Germline assignment: CDR1 GTSNPN and CDR2 SVGIG (reference sequence). This CDR3 is built from 14 residues. DNA of the CDR3: TGTGCCTGGAGTCTAGGCACGGGCAATCAGCCCCAGCATTTT. This encodes CAWSLGTGNQPQHF.

This chain links TRBV4-3 with TRBJ2-3; TRBD2 matches at 7 bases. CDR3 length: 16 amino acids. Unmatched junction bases numbered 5, after V lost 0 bases and J lost 2 bases. Germline CDR1 LGHNA, CDR2 YSLEER. For the CDR3, the DNA is TGCGCCAGCAGCCAAGATCGGACTAGACCCACAGATACGCAGTATTTT. Protein sequence: CASSQDRTRPTDTQYF.

The V and J genes are TRBV4-1 and TRBJ2-1, with 8 positions matching TRBD1. The germline gives CDR1 MGHRA, CDR2 YSYEKL. After removal of 1 base from V and 9 bases from J, the junction contained 14 bases not matched to a gene. The CDR3 loop spans 17 amino acids. CDR3 loop: CASSQAEGGTGYPEQFF. The CDR3 DNA is TGCGCCAGCAGCCAAGCCGAAGGGGGGACAGGCTATCCTGAGCAGTTCTTC.

This sequence joins TRBV4-3 and TRBJ2-1, with D uncertain. The V gene's germline CDR1 is LGHNA and CDR2 YSLEER. The CDR3 has 13 amino acids. V was clipped by 0 bases and J by 8 bases, with 8 bases between them. The CDR3 spells CASSQESGYEQFF. As DNA, the CDR3 is TGCGCCAGCAGCCAAGAATCCGGGTATGAGCAGTTCTTC.

This chain connects TRBV30 to TRBJ2-3, with a possible D match to TRBD2 (6 bases). Germline loops: CDR1 GTSNPN, CDR2 SVGIG (reference sequence). The CDR3 consists of 14 residues. The V and J ends lost 4 bases and 5 bases respectively, with 16 bases between them. The CDR3 protein is CAWNALAGLDTQYF. The CDR3 bases are TGTGCCTGGAACGCACTAGCAGGGCTAGATACGCAGTATTTT.

The CDR3 nucleotides are TGCAGCGTTGGACAGGGAGCAACTAATGAAAAACTGTTTTTT. Its protein is CSVGQGATNEKLFF. V usage is TRBV29-1 and J usage is TRBJ1-4; 7 positions match TRBD1. Germline V lookup: CDR1 SQVTM, CDR2 ANQGSEA. The CDR3 spans 14 residues. With 4 bases clipped from V and 0 bases from J, the junction kept 2 bases outside the gene matches.

This rearrangement joins TRBV5-1 to TRBJ1-6, with TRBD1 as a possible D gene (6 bases). Germline V gene data show CDR1 as SGHRS and CDR2 as YFSETQ. CDR3 length: 15 amino acids. Deletions cut 4 bases from V and 10 bases from J, with 18 bases between. The CDR3 sequence is CASSPGQLLSSPLHF. The CDR3 nucleotides read TGCGCCAGCAGCCCCGGACAGCTGTTATCCTCACCCCTCCACTTT.

The genes are TRBV5-4 and TRBJ1-6; no clear D gene. Between the trimmed V and J ends, which lost 2 bases and 9 bases, there was a span of 3 bases. The CDR3 runs to 11 residues. Germline V CDR1 and CDR2: SGHNT, YYREEE (reference sequence). The CDR3 coding sequence is TGTGCCAGCAGCTTCAGTTCACCCCTCCACTTT. It codes for CASSFSSPLHF. Full variable domain (rest looked up from reference TRBV5-4 and TRBJ1-6): ETGVTQSPTHLIKTRGQQVTLRCSSQSGHNTVSWYQQALGQGPQFIFQYYREEENGRGNFPPRFSGLQFPNYSSELNVNALELDDSALYLCASSFSSPLHFGNGTRLTVT.

This clone has only a few counts. The chain combines TRBV5-6 with TRBJ2-7, with 10 bases that match TRBD1. The germline gives CDR1 SGHDT, CDR2 YYEEEE. This CDR3 has 15 amino acids. V dropped 4 bases and J dropped 4; count of bases not matched to a gene: 8. Here the CDR3 DNA reads TGTGCCAGCAGCCCGGTCGGGACAGGGGTTTACGAGCAGTACTTC. Its translation: CASSPVGTGVYEQYF.

J is TRBJ2-7 and V is TRBV7-2; TRBD2 matches 7 bases. The J segment lost 6 bases and the V segment lost 0 bases, leaving 11 bases of the junction unmatched. The CDR3 length is 16 residues. The germline V gene encodes CDR1 SGHTA and CDR2 FQGNSA. The CDR3, as DNA: TGTGCCAGCAGCTTAGCGTTTGAGCGGGAAGATACCGAGCAGTACTTC. Protein sequence: CASSLAFEREDTEQYF.

This clone has a handful of counts. V and J are TRBV6-4 and TRBJ2-7; 9 nucleotides align to TRBD2. CDR3 length equals 15 residues. V dropped 6 bases and J dropped 3; count of bases not matched to a gene: 9. CDR1 and CDR2 from the germline V gene are MRHNA and SNTAGT. CDR3 sequence: CASSPDKREDYEQYF. Here the CDR3 DNA reads TGTGCCAGCAGCCCGGACAAGCGGGAGGACTACGAGCAGTACTTC.